Reported below is one T cell receptor beta chain. The age range of participants was roughly 18 to 90 years, with residence in about two dozen US areas. Participants reported their clinical history, and cohort assignment relied on those reports. The sample belongs to a study of blood T cell repertoires in COVID-19. Study-wide background: Samples of COVID-19 (acute and convalescent) were obtained from the United States, Italy and Spain.

The V segment lost 3 bases and the J segment 0 bases; nucleotides outside the gene matches: 5. Germline V gene data show CDR1 as KGHSH and CDR2 as LQKENI. The CDR3 is 15 residues long. The protocol was immunoSEQ multiplex PCR, while the TCRdb copy is restricted to in-frame clones and leaves out a portion. The profile shows 150,000 to 200,000 clones, over 70% of them singletons. The sequenced material came from PBMCs or T cells enriched from blood (not recorded which). The clonotype was recovered from a man over 45 who had recovered from COVID-19. This chain links TRBV18 with TRBJ2-7, with TRBD1 identical over 7 bases. The CDR3 DNA reads TGTGCCAGCTCACCGGGACAGAGAGCCTCCTACGAGCAGTACTTC. Its protein product is CASSPGQRASYEQYF.